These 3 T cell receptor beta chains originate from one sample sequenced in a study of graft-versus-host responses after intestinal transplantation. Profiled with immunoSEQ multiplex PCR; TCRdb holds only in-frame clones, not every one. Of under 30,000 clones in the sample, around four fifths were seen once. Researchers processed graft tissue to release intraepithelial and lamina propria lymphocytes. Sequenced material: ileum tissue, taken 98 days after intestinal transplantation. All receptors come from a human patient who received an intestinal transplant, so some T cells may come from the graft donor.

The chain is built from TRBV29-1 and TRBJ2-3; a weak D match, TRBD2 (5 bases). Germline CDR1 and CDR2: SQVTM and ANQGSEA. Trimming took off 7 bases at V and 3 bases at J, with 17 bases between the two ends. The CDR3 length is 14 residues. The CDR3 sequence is CSADTGLRTDTQYF. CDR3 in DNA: TGCAGCGCCGACACGGGGTTGAGGACAGATACGCAGTATTTT.

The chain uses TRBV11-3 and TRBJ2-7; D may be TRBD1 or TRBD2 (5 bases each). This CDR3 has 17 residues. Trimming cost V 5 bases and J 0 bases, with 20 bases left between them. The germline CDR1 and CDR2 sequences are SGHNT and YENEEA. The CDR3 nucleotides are TGTGCCAGCAGCGCCCAGGGTACGCCGGGAAGCTCCTACGAGCAGTACTTC. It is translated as CASSAQGTPGSSYEQYF.

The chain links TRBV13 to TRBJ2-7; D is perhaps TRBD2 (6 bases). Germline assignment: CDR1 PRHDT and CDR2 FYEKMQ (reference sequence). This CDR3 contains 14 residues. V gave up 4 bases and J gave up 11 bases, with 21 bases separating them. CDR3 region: CASSSGPLAGKKYF. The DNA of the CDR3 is TGTGCCAGCAGCTCTGGTCCACTAGCTGGGAAGAAGTACTTC.